Following are 20 T cell receptor beta chains from one sample sequenced in a study of shared clonotypes between healthy human individuals (dated by TCRdb to 2019 to 2021). The library was produced with the immunoSEQ multiplex PCR assay. TCRdb retrieved this table from immuneACCESS and kept in-frame rearrangements only. Not all clones are present; in checked studies, unresolved V genes account for under half, and no reason is known for the remainder. This sample gives 2,500,000 or so clones in total; 85% to 95% of them show up just once. The leading ten clones occupy about 0.13% of the sample. Sequencing was done on a sample of naive CD4+ T cells sorted from blood. What the cell subset or site label conveys for this sample: CD45RA+ positively selected. Every receptor here comes from a man aged 18 to 29 in good health.

The V and J genes are TRBV5-5 and TRBJ2-7, with 11 positions matching TRBD1. This CDR3 is built from 15 residues. V lost 4 bases to trimming and J lost 7 bases; unmatched junction nucleotides: 10. The germline V gene has CDR1 SGHKS and CDR2 YYEKEE (reference sequence). The CDR3 protein is CASSRWDRGGREQYF. The CDR3 nucleotides are TGTGCCAGCAGCAGATGGGACAGGGGGGGCCGGGAGCAGTACTTC.

This chain links TRBV7-9 with TRBJ2-1, with D maybe TRBD1 (6 bases). There are 18 residues in the CDR3. The V end was cut by 1 base, the J end by 0 bases, with 16 bases between. CDR1 is SEHNR and CDR2 is FQNEAQ in the germline V gene (reference sequence). Here the CDR3 DNA reads TGTGCCAGCAGCTTAGTACAGGGCTTTCGGGGCTCCTACAATGAGCAGTTCTTC. Residues: CASSLVQGFRGSYNEQFF.

This chain links TRBV5-6 with TRBJ2-5; D ambiguous. The closer fit of TRBJ2-7 to the DNA end suggests the J call may be wrong. The CDR3 consists of 12 residues. Germline CDR1 is SGHDT and CDR2 is YYEEEE. The CDR3 spells CASTRLGSEQYF. The CDR3, as DNA: TGTGCCAGCACCCGATTGGGAAGCGAGCAGTACTTC.

J is TRBJ1-6 and V is TRBV18; possibly TRBD1 for D (6 bases). Trimming shortened V by 3 bases and J by 7 bases, and 10 bases separated the two germline ends. The CDR3 is made up of 14 amino acids. Germline V gene data show CDR1 as KGHSH and CDR2 as LQKENI. In nucleotides, the CDR3 is TGTGCCAGCTCACCGGGGGCCCGGAATTCACCCCTCCACTTT. It specifies CASSPGARNSPLHF.

This chain uses TRBV19 with TRBJ2-3; a possible D gene is TRBD1 (6 bases). The CDR3 loop spans 16 amino acids. Trimming took off 7 bases at V and 0 bases at J, with 17 bases between the two ends. Germline lookup yields CDR1 LNHDA and CDR2 SQIVND (reference sequence). CDR3 protein: CASISTGIGSTDTQYF. The CDR3 region has the DNA TGTGCCAGTATTTCCACAGGGATCGGTAGCACAGATACGCAGTATTTT.

The CDR3 DNA sequence: TGTGCCAGCAGACCGACAGCACAGAACACTGAAGCTTTCTTT. Protein sequence: CASRPTAQNTEAFF. The rearrangement links TRBV9 to TRBJ1-1; the D gene is possibly TRBD1 (5 bases). The CDR3 has 14 residues. Trimming removed 5 bases from V and 1 base from J, with 12 bases in between. Germline values: CDR1 SGDLS, CDR2 YYNGEE.

The chain employs TRBV6-1 and TRBJ2-7; no reliable D call. Trimming cost V 7 bases and J 3 bases, with 19 bases left between them. The CDR3 loop spans 15 amino acids. Germline assignment: CDR1 MNHNS and CDR2 SASEGT. CDR3 amino acids: CASTRHGKTFYEQYF. The CDR3 coding sequence is TGTGCCAGCACTCGACACGGAAAAACCTTCTACGAGCAGTACTTC.

This chain links TRBV18 with TRBJ2-2, with a weak D call TRBD2 (6 bases). The length of the CDR3 is 18 residues. Germline V gene data show CDR1 as KGHSH and CDR2 as LQKENI. Trimming shortened V by 1 base and J by 0 bases, and 15 bases separated the two germline ends. The DNA of the CDR3 is TGTGCCAGCTCACCACGGGGACTGATCCTCGCGAACACCGGGGAGCTGTTTTTT. Amino acids: CASSPRGLILANTGELFF.

The chain carries TRBV6-1 and TRBJ2-7; TRBD2 matches 11 bases. V shed 7 bases and J 0 bases; nucleotides not matched to a gene: 5. This CDR3 spans 15 amino acids. The germline V gene encodes CDR1 MNHNS and CDR2 SASEGT. The CDR3 reads CASTPSGGLSYEQYF. The CDR3 DNA is TGTGCCAGCACTCCTAGCGGGGGGCTCTCCTACGAGCAGTACTTC.

V is TRBV6-6 and J is TRBJ1-2; perhaps TRBD1 as D (5 bases). The length of the CDR3 is 13 residues. V was pared by 6 bases and J by 1 base, with 9 bases between. Germline CDR1 and CDR2: MNHNY and SVGAGI (reference sequence). CDR3 in DNA: TGTGCCAGCAGCCGACAGAATAACTATGGCTACACCTTC. Encoded protein: CASSRQNNYGYTF.

The rearrangement links TRBV7-2 to TRBJ1-5, with a tentative D call TRBD1 (5 bases). Germline-derived CDR1 and CDR2 are SGHTA and FQGNSA. This CDR3 spans 17 amino acids. Trimming took off 2 bases at V and 7 bases at J, with 21 bases between the two ends. CDR3 sequence: CASSLRGGGALIQPQHF. The CDR3 DNA reads as TGTGCCAGCAGCTTACGGGGGGGAGGGGCTTTGATCCAGCCCCAGCATTTT.

To note about this clone: The sample has other DNA sequences that encode this CDR3 too. V and J are TRBV7-2 and TRBJ2-5; D is undetermined. The CDR3 length is 14 residues. Trimming cost V 1 base and J 1 base, with 7 bases left between them. The germline gives CDR1 SGHTA, CDR2 FQGNSA. CDR3 DNA sequence: TGTGCCAGCAGCTTAGGGCGGCTCCAAGAGACCCAGTACTTC. This codes for CASSLGRLQETQYF.

V and J are TRBV10-3 and TRBJ2-3, with TRBD2 identical over 11 bases. The CDR3 runs 14 residues. J was trimmed by 5 bases and V by 6 bases; bases with no gene match: 4. Germline CDR1 reads ENHRY; CDR2 reads SYGVKD. This CDR3 is CAIRTSGMGDTQYF. DNA for the CDR3: TGTGCCATCAGGACTAGCGGGATGGGAGATACGCAGTATTTT.

The chain is built from TRBV7-9 and TRBJ2-7; D gene ambiguous. The germline V gene has CDR1 SEHNR and CDR2 FQNEAQ (reference sequence). The CDR3 contains 12 residues. Trimming removed 4 bases from V and 2 bases from J, with 6 bases in between. Written as DNA, the CDR3 is TGTGCCAGCAGCTCTGGGACCTACGAGCAGTACTTC. Translating gives CASSSGTYEQYF.

The rearrangement links TRBV11-2 to TRBJ1-2, with 10 bases fitting TRBD1. Germline CDR1 SGHAT, CDR2 FQNNGV. The CDR3 length is 13 residues. Trimming took 4 bases from V and 8 from J; bases not matched to a gene: 4. Here the CDR3 reads CASSSTGGKGYTF. The CDR3 DNA follows: TGTGCCAGCAGCTCGACAGGGGGCAAGGGCTACACCTTC.

This clone has just one count. This chain links TRBV10-3 with TRBJ2-7; D not certain. The V end lost 4 bases, the J end lost 2 bases, and 12 bases lay between the germline ends. CDR1 and CDR2 (germline): ENHRY, SYGVKD. The CDR3 is 14 amino acids. CDR3 bases: TGTGCCATCAGTGCACCGGCCGAGACCTACGAGCAGTACTTC. Its protein is CAISAPAETYEQYF.

A note on this clone: Germline and junction disagree at one end, which may indicate a read error. The identical CDR3 is also encoded by other nucleotide sequences in the sample. The chain has TRBV5-1 and TRBJ2-5; 9 positions agree with TRBD1. The CDR3 sequence is 14 residues long. CDR1 and CDR2 (germline): SGHRS, YFSETQ. CDR3 DNA sequence: TGCGCCAGCAGTTTGGACAGGGGTCAAGAGACCCAGTACTTC. Translating it yields CASSLDRGQETQYF.

This rearrangement joins TRBV29-1 to TRBJ1-3; D possibly corresponds to TRBD1 (5 bases). This CDR3 is built from 14 residues. Trimming stripped 5 bases from V and 0 bases from J, with 11 bases between. From germline, CDR1 is SQVTM and CDR2 ANQGSEA. CDR3 in amino acids: CSVLTVDSGNTIYF. The CDR3 DNA reads TGCAGCGTTTTGACAGTGGACTCTGGAAACACCATATATTTT. Variable domain in full (rest from reference TRBV29-1 and TRBJ1-3): SAVISQKPSRDICQRGTSLTIQCQVDSQVTMMFWYRQQPGQSLTLIATANQGSEATYESGFVIDKFPISRPNLTFSTLTVSNMSPEDSSIYLCSVLTVDSGNTIYFGEGSWLTVV.

This chain connects TRBV6-1 to TRBJ2-6; D is undetermined. V was cut by 1 base and J by 2 bases, with 6 bases left in between. Germline CDR1 MNHNS, CDR2 SASEGT. This CDR3 spans 15 amino acids. In nucleotides, the CDR3 is TGTGCCAGCAGTGAAGGCCAGACTGGGGCCAACGTCCTGACTTTC. Translating it yields CASSEGQTGANVLTF.

V is TRBV11-2 and J is TRBJ1-2; D is undetermined. This CDR3 region has 13 residues. V lost 6 bases and J lost 3, with 11 bases in between. Germline CDR1 reads SGHAT; CDR2 reads FQNNGV. The CDR3 DNA reads TGTGCCAGCAGTCAAGACGCCTACTATGGCTACACCTTC. Amino acid sequence: CASSQDAYYGYTF.